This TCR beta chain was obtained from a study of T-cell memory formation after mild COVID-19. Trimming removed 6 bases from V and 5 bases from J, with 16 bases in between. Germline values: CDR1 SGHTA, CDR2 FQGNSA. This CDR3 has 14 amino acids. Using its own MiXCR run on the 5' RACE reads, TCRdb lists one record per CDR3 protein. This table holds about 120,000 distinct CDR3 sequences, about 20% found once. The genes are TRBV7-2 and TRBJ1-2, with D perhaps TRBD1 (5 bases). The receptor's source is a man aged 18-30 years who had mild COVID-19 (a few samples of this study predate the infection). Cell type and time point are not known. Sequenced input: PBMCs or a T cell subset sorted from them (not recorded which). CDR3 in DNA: TGTGCCAGCAGTCGCAGGGACGGGATTTATGGCTACACCTTC. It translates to CASSRRDGIYGYTF.